This T cell receptor (beta chain) was found in a study of control samples from healthy donors and cancer patients. Method: immunoSEQ multiplex PCR; TCRdb's copy keeps in-frame clones and lacks some. The sample comprises roughly 200,000 clones, around 94% of which are singletons, and less than 1.6% rests with the top ten. The origin of this receptor is a man aged 50 to 59 in good health. Sequencing was done on a sample of blood.

The CDR3 is CASSLWVDSPLHF. The CDR3 bases are TGTGCCAGCAGCTTATGGGTGGATTCACCCCTCCACTTT. The J gene is TRBJ1-6, the V gene TRBV11-2; D is unresolved. Trimming left V 2 bases short and J 8 bases short, with 7 bases between. The germline gives CDR1 SGHAT, CDR2 FQNNGV. There are 13 residues in the CDR3.